What follows are 13 T cell receptor beta chains derived from one specimen sequenced in a study of blood T cell repertoires in COVID-19. Repertoires were generated with immunoSEQ multiplex PCR, while TCRdb's copy carries only in-frame clones and drops some. This sample has about 150,000 clones; approximately 83% occur once, and the top ten carry under 3.5%. The sequenced sample was peripheral blood. These receptors were taken from a man aged 65-85 years with acute or convalescent COVID-19.

The chain combines TRBV2 with TRBJ2-7, with TRBD1 matching over 7 bases. Germline V gives CDR1 SNHLY, CDR2 FYNNEI. V lost 10 bases, J lost 0 bases, and 6 bases stayed unmatched. The CDR3 is made up of 13 amino acids. The CDR3 sequence: CATGQALSYEQYF. CDR3 in DNA: TGTGCCACCGGACAGGCTCTCTCCTACGAGCAGTACTTC.

This chain joins TRBV28 and TRBJ2-7, with 10 nucleotides matching TRBD2. V shed 3 bases, J shed 3 bases, and the junction held 5 bases outside the gene matches. This CDR3 spans 15 amino acids. In germline, CDR1 is MDHEN, CDR2 SYDVKM. The CDR3 protein is CASSFALAGNYEQYF. The CDR3 DNA reads as TGTGCCAGCAGTTTCGCACTAGCGGGAAACTACGAGCAGTACTTC.

This sequence joins TRBV11-3 and TRBJ2-1; tentatively, D is TRBD2 (6 bases). CDR1 and CDR2 (germline): SGHNT, YENEEA. The CDR3 length is 15 residues. Trimming removed 5 bases from V and 8 bases from J, with 19 bases in between. CDR3 residues: CASSLGAAGRHEQFF. CDR3 bases: TGTGCCAGCAGCCTAGGAGCAGCAGGGAGGCATGAGCAGTTCTTC.

The V call is TRBV5-1, the J call TRBJ1-1, with a tentative D call TRBD1 (6 bases). The germline V gene encodes CDR1 SGHRS and CDR2 YFSETQ. The CDR3 has 13 amino acids. The ends were cut back, 4 bases at V and 1 base at J, with 8 bases in the middle. The CDR3 nucleotides are TGCGCCAGCAGCCGGACAGAGAACACTGAAGCTTTCTTT. As protein: CASSRTENTEAFF.

J is TRBJ2-7 and V is TRBV10-3, with TRBD1 matching 7 bases. V gave up 10 bases and J gave up 0 bases; unmatched junction bases: 9. CDR1 is ENHRY and CDR2 is SYGVKD in the germline V gene. The CDR3 runs to 14 residues. DNA of the CDR3: TGTGCCAGCAGGGACAGCAAAAACTCCTACGAGCAGTACTTC. Translating it yields CASRDSKNSYEQYF.

The gene calls are TRBV3-1 (or the pseudogene TRBV3-2) and TRBJ1-2; D call uncertain. V lost 4 bases and J 4 bases, leaving 25 bases between the germline ends. Germline lookup yields CDR1 LGHDT and CDR2 YNNKEL (reference sequence). This CDR3 is built from 18 residues. The CDR3 loop reads CASSRADGGRVPAYGYTF. CDR3 DNA: TGTGCCAGCAGCCGAGCTGACGGAGGGCGGGTCCCAGCCTATGGCTACACCTTC.

About this clone itself: The sample holds other DNA sequences that translate to the same CDR3. The chain combines TRBV5-1 with TRBJ2-7; TRBD1 agrees at 9 bases. The V gene end was trimmed by 4 bases and the J gene end by 2 bases; junction bases not matched to a gene: 4. From germline, CDR1 is SGHRS and CDR2 YFSETQ. The CDR3 spans 14 residues. This CDR3 reads CASSPGQGPYEQYF. CDR3 coding DNA: TGCGCCAGCAGCCCGGGACAGGGCCCCTACGAGCAGTACTTC.

This clone was detected a few times. The rearrangement links TRBV6-1 to TRBJ2-1, with D unresolved. V was trimmed by 3 bases and J by 3 bases, leaving 12 bases between them. The germline V gene has CDR1 MNHNS and CDR2 SASEGT. The CDR3 consists of 15 residues. The CDR3 protein is CASSDRFSSYNEQFF. The CDR3 region has the DNA TGTGCCAGCAGTGATAGATTTAGCAGCTACAATGAGCAGTTCTTC.

J is TRBJ1-6 and V is TRBV28; D is unclear. The CDR3 loop spans 11 amino acids. V lost 6 bases and J 6 bases, leaving 3 bases between the germline ends. Germline V gene lookup returns CDR1 MDHEN and CDR2 SYDVKM. The CDR3 here is CASSLNSPLHF. CDR3 coding DNA: TGTGCCAGCAGCCTTAATTCACCCCTCCACTTT.

The V and J genes are TRBV7-3 and TRBJ1-1, with D perhaps TRBD1 (6 bases). Trimming stripped 4 bases from V and 5 bases from J, with 14 bases between. The germline gives CDR1 SGHTA, CDR2 FQGTGA. The CDR3 is 14 amino acids. The CDR3 DNA reads as TGTGCCAGCAGCTCCTCAGGGGCTGGTACTGAAGCTTTCTTT. It is translated as CASSSSGAGTEAFF. Looking up the rest from reference TRBV7-3 and TRBJ1-1 gives the full variable domain: GAGVSQTPSNKVTEKGKYVELRCDPISGHTALYWYRQSLGQGPEFLIYFQGTGAADDSGLPNDRFFAVRPEGSVSTLKIQRTERGDSAVYLCASSSSGAGTEAFFGQGTRLTVV.

The gene calls are TRBV12-3 or TRBV12-4 and TRBJ2-1; D is possibly TRBD1 (6 bases). With 10 bases removed from V and 7 bases from J, the gap between germline ends came to 14 bases. The CDR3 runs 12 residues. This CDR3 reads CATRGRGNEQFF. CDR3 sequence (DNA): TGTGCCACCCGGGGCAGGGGTAATGAGCAGTTCTTC.

The V call is TRBV6-2 or TRBV6-3, the J call TRBJ2-1; D gene uncertain. Germline values: CDR1 MNHEY, CDR2 SVGEGT. The CDR3 runs to 13 residues. V was pared by 7 bases and J by 10 bases, with 17 bases between. The CDR3 nucleotides read TGTGCCAGCACCCCTTTTAGCCAGACGGAGCAGTTCTTC. Protein sequence: CASTPFSQTEQFF.

V usage is TRBV5-4 and J usage is TRBJ1-6; 9 bases are shared with TRBD1. The CDR3 consists of 14 residues. In germline, CDR1 is SGHNT, CDR2 YYREEE (reference sequence). Losses at the gene ends were 4 bases for V and 8 bases for J; bases not matched to a gene: 4. This CDR3 reads CASSPRQGDSPLHF. Here the CDR3 DNA reads TGTGCCAGCAGCCCACGACAGGGGGATTCACCCCTCCACTTT.